This T cell receptor (beta chain) was documented in a study of blood T cell repertoires in COVID-19. About the research overall: The United States, Italy and Spain were the sources of the acute and convalescent COVID-19 samples. T cells, B-cell-depleted T cells, or PBMCs supplied cDNA or gDNA.

Original analysis: Reference gene primer amplification in the assay estimated nucleated cell counts. The protocol was immunoSEQ multiplex PCR, while the TCRdb copy is restricted to in-frame clones and leaves out a portion. V and J calls and clone size follow that table, whereas D and trimming were derived from the DNA. The sample lists 90,000 to 120,000 clones; about 87% were seen once. The CDR3 totals 13 residues. The receptor's source is a man aged 45-65 years with active or convalescent COVID-19. Sequenced sample: peripheral blood. The chain joins TRBV21-1 to TRBJ1-5. TRBV21-1 is a known pseudogene. The CDR3 region has the DNA TGTGCCAGCACCTACGAGGGCAATCAGCCCCAGCATTTT. Translation: CASTYEGNQPQHF.